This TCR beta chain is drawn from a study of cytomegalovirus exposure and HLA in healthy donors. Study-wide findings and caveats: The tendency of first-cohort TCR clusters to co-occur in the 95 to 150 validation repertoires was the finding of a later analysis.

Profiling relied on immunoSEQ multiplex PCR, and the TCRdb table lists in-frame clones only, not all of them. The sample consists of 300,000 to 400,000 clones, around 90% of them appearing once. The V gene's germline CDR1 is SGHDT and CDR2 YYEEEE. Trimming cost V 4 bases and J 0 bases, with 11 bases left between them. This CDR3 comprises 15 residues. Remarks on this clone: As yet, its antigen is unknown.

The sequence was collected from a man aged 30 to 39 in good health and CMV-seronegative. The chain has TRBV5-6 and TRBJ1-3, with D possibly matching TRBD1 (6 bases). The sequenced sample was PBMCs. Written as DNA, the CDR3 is TGTGCCAGCAGCCCAAGGACAGACTCTGGAAACACCATATATTTT. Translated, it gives CASSPRTDSGNTIYF.